This T cell receptor beta chain was captured by sequencing in a study of blood T cell repertoires in COVID-19. Study-level background: Spain, Italy and the United States supplied samples that represented acute and convalescent COVID-19. PBMCs, B-cell-depleted T cells, or T cells provided the cDNA or gDNA that made up the material.

The Seattle site enrolled patients during active infection and followed them longitudinally. In the authors' workflow: Reference gene primer amplification yielded estimated nucleated cell counts. The repertoire was sequenced with immunoSEQ multiplex PCR; TCRdb's copy has only in-frame clones and lacks some. V and J calls and clone size are given by that table; D and trimming were obtained from the DNA. The table has 220,000 or so clones, 82% seen once; the top ten hold 8% to 9%. CDR3 size: 15 residues. J lost 0 bases, V lost 5 bases, and 3 bases had no gene match. CDR1 and CDR2 (germline): SGHAT, FQNNGV.

The clonotype was recovered from a woman older than 75 with COVID-19, enrolled during active disease. Sample: peripheral blood. The V gene is TRBV11-2, the J gene TRBJ2-5; TRBD2 aligns across 10 bases. The CDR3: CASSQAGGYQETQYF. CDR3 nucleotide sequence: TGTGCCAGCAGCCAAGCGGGAGGGTACCAAGAGACCCAGTACTTC.